This passage covers 13 T cell receptor beta chains from one sample sequenced in a study of CD8+ T cells in alopecia areata (dated by TCRdb to 2016 to 2019). This sample's time point label indicates: roughly 26 weeks on oral tofacitinib. The sample's treatment or condition, from its label and the paper: oral pan-JAK inhibitor, 5-10 mg twice daily. The library came from the immunoSEQ multiplex PCR assay. RNA was extracted from all samples and reverse transcribed into cDNA, which served as template for TCR sequencing. TCRdb obtained this table from immuneACCESS and retained in-frame rearrangements with V and J assigned. These tables miss some clones; where compared with another copy, unresolved V genes account for less than half of the shortfall, and the remainder is unexplained. This sample has roughly 200,000 clones in its table, and about 48% of those were observed once. About a tenth of the sample is taken by the ten largest.

Sequenced material: CD8+ T cells sorted from blood, taken at week 24, from a patient treated with tofacitinib. These receptors all stem from a human donor with alopecia areata.

The gene calls are TRBV5-6 and TRBJ2-7, with TRBD2 identical over 8 bases. This CDR3 region has 14 residues. Germline CDR1 reads SGHDT; CDR2 reads YYEEEE. With 2 bases clipped from V and 3 bases from J, the junction kept 4 bases outside the gene matches. The CDR3 DNA reads TGTGCCAGCAGCTTTGCGGGGGGTTACTACGAGCAGTACTTC. Its protein is CASSFAGGYYEQYF.

This clone has a handful of counts. J is TRBJ2-7 and V is TRBV5-1; D is perhaps TRBD2 (6 bases). Trimming took off 4 bases at V and 0 bases at J, with 11 bases between the two ends. This CDR3 has 14 amino acids. Germline CDR1 and CDR2: SGHRS and YFSETQ. CDR3 sequence (DNA): TGCGCCAGCAGCCAAGTAGCGGACTCCTACGAGCAGTACTTC. Translation: CASSQVADSYEQYF.

The chain uses TRBV29-1 and TRBJ2-1; D gene uncertain. V lost 6 bases, J lost 10 bases, and 10 bases lay in between. Looked up from germline, CDR1 is SQVTM and CDR2 is ANQGSEA. CDR3 length: 10 amino acids. In DNA, the CDR3 is TGCAGCGTCCCTGGACGAGAGCAGTTCTTC. Protein sequence: CSVPGREQFF.

The V call is TRBV7-9, the J call TRBJ2-7; 8 bases are shared with TRBD1. Germline V gene lookup returns CDR1 SEHNR and CDR2 FQNEAQ (reference sequence). The CDR3 extends over 15 amino acids. V shed 4 bases, J shed 0 bases, and the junction held 5 bases outside the gene matches. This CDR3 reads CASSSRQGSSYEQYF. In DNA, the CDR3 is TGTGCCAGCAGCTCAAGACAGGGGTCCTCCTACGAGCAGTACTTC.

The chain has TRBV27 and TRBJ1-2; a weak D match, TRBD1 (5 bases). CDR1 is MNHEY and CDR2 is SMNVEV in the germline V gene (reference sequence). Deletions cut 6 bases from V and 6 bases from J, with 20 bases between. CDR3 length equals 15 residues. CDR3 protein: CASRPHPGAGDGYTF. CDR3 DNA sequence: TGTGCCAGCAGACCCCACCCCGGGGCCGGGGATGGCTACACCTTC.

This clone has only a few counts. The rearrangement joins TRBV29-1 to TRBJ2-5, with a tentative D call TRBD1 (5 bases). V was cut by 4 bases and J by 5 bases, with 17 bases left in between. Germline V gives CDR1 SQVTM, CDR2 ANQGSEA. The CDR3 has 14 amino acids. Written as DNA, the CDR3 is TGCAGCGTTGTTGGGTTGGGGCTTGCGGAGACCCAGTACTTC. Translation gives CSVVGLGLAETQYF.

The chain is built from TRBV29-1 and TRBJ2-7; D not resolved. The CDR3 loop spans 14 amino acids. Germline CDR1 SQVTM, CDR2 ANQGSEA. V lost 1 base and J lost 2, with 12 bases in between. The CDR3 DNA reads as TGCAGCGTTGAAGTAGCCGAAAGGACCTACGAGCAGTACTTC. Its translation is CSVEVAERTYEQYF.

This chain connects TRBV2 to TRBJ1-5; tentative D call: TRBD1 (6 bases). The V gene lost 5 bases and the J gene lost 4 bases, with 12 bases spanning the gap. This CDR3 contains 14 residues. Germline V gives CDR1 SNHLY, CDR2 FYNNEI. CDR3 protein: CASSPGQLNQPQHF. CDR3 coding DNA: TGTGCCAGCAGTCCCGGACAGCTAAATCAGCCCCAGCATTTT.

The rearrangement joins TRBV6-5 to TRBJ2-5; 8 bases are a match to TRBD1. The germline V gene has CDR1 MNHEY and CDR2 SVGAGI. The CDR3 is 15 amino acids. The V and J ends lost 5 bases and 2 bases, in that order; junction bases with no gene match: 7. This CDR3 is CASSPRDRTQETQYF. CDR3 bases: TGTGCCAGCAGTCCCCGGGACAGGACACAAGAGACCCAGTACTTC.

The chain couples TRBV4-1 to TRBJ2-2; TRBD1 matches 9 bases. The CDR3 loop spans 15 amino acids. After removal of 2 bases from V and 6 bases from J, the junction contained 4 bases not matched to a gene. In germline, CDR1 is MGHRA, CDR2 YSYEKL. The CDR3 loop reads CASSQPTGGAGELFF. The CDR3 region has the DNA TGCGCCAGCAGCCAACCGACAGGGGGTGCCGGGGAGCTGTTTTTT.

J is TRBJ2-3 and V is TRBV30; TRBD2 matches at 7 bases. This CDR3 region has 14 residues. V lost 5 bases and J lost 4; bases outside the gene matches: 9. CDR1 and CDR2 (germline): GTSNPN, SVGIG (reference sequence). The CDR3 DNA reads TGTGCCTGGGTCCGACTAGCCGGTCCAGATACGCAGTATTTT. Its protein product is CAWVRLAGPDTQYF.

This rearrangement joins TRBV27 to TRBJ2-7; D uncertain. In germline, CDR1 is MNHEY, CDR2 SMNVEV (reference sequence). V lost 3 bases and J lost 3, with 9 bases in between. This CDR3 is 13 amino acids long. Here the CDR3 reads CASSLGLNYEQYF. The DNA for the CDR3 is TGTGCCAGCAGTTTGGGTCTAAACTACGAGCAGTACTTC.

This chain uses TRBV12-5 with TRBJ1-2, with TRBD1 identical over 8 bases. The CDR3 has 17 amino acids. In germline, CDR1 is LGHNT, CDR2 FRNRAP. V gave up 5 bases and J gave up 0 bases; unmatched junction bases: 11. This CDR3 reads CASGPNDRGGTNYGYTF. The CDR3 nucleotides read TGTGCTAGTGGTCCGAACGACAGGGGCGGGACTAACTATGGCTACACCTTC.